Listed below are T cell receptor beta chains from one sample, sequenced in a study of T-cell memory formation after mild COVID-19. One entry per CDR3 protein, called by TCRdb with MiXCR from the 5' RACE reads. The table shows about 430,000 distinct CDR3 sequences, with about a sixth occurring only once. What was sequenced was PBMCs or a T cell subset sorted from them (not recorded which). These receptors were obtained from a man aged 18 to 35 who had mild COVID-19 (a few samples of this study predate the infection). Cell type and time point are not known. Both conserved end residues are part of each CDR3. Each record gives: J gene, V gene, D gene, CDR3 length, clone size, CDR3 protein, CDR3 DNA. D genes are given only for firm matches. Size is stated for part of the rows, as once, few or many counts, or as a class when the clone is expanded.

TRBJ2-2 | TRBV5-4 | NA | 14 | few | CASSSLPAAGELFF | TGTGCCAGCAGCTCCCTTCCGGCTGCCGGGGAGCTGTTTTTT
TRBJ1-5 | TRBV7-9 | NA | 15 | few | CASSLRADSNQPQHF | TGTGCCAGCAGCTTACGGGCAGATAGCAATCAGCCCCAGCATTTT
TRBJ2-5 | TRBV5-4 | NA | 14 | many | CASSSQAGGETQYF | TGTGCCAGCAGCTCCCAAGCCGGGGGAGAGACCCAGTACTTC
TRBJ1-6 | TRBV3-1 | NA | 12 | few | CASSDRITALHF | TGTGCCAGCAGCGACAGAATTACGGCCCTCCACTTT
TRBJ1-1 | TRBV7-2 | NA | 16 | few | CASSLRLFLSNTEAFF | TGTGCCAGCAGCTTGAGACTGTTTTTATCGAACACTGAAGCTTTCTTT
TRBJ2-2 | TRBV28 | NA | 15 | NA | CASSPLGMNTGELFF | TGTGCCAGCTCTCCTCTTGGGATGAACACCGGGGAGCTGTTTTTT
TRBJ1-3 | TRBV12-3/TRBV12-4 | TRBD1 | 15 | few | CASSLDRAIGNTIYF | TGTGCCAGCAGTTTGGACAGGGCCATTGGAAACACCATATATTTT
TRBJ2-3 | TRBV15 | TRBD1 | 14 | NA | CATSGRQGLDTQYF | TGTGCCACCAGCGGGAGACAGGGGTTAGATACGCAGTATTTT
TRBJ1-1 | TRBV10-3 | NA | 12 | few | CAIKEGNTEAFF | TGTGCCATCAAGGAGGGGAACACTGAAGCTTTCTTT
TRBJ2-5 | TRBV7-2 | NA | 11 | few | CASSFWGTQYF | TGTGCCAGCAGCTTCTGGGGGACCCAGTACTTC
TRBJ2-7 | TRBV13 | TRBD2 | 14 | NA | CASSRAGDALGQYF | TGTGCCAGCAGCCGAGCGGGGGACGCCCTGGGGCAGTACTTC
TRBJ2-2 | TRBV29-1 | NA | 11 | many | CSGVGDGELFF | TGCAGCGGGGTGGGGGACGGGGAGCTGTTTTTT
TRBJ2-3 | TRBV2 | NA | 12 | many | CASSELEDTQYF | TGTGCCAGCAGTGAACTGGAAGATACGCAGTATTTT
TRBJ1-1 | TRBV4-2 | NA | 13 | few | CASSQLSDTEAFF | TGTGCCAGCAGCCAATTGTCCGACACTGAAGCTTTCTTT
TRBJ1-5 | TRBV10-3 | NA | 12 | few | CAISESDQPQHF | TGTGCCATCAGTGAATCCGATCAGCCCCAGCATTTT
TRBJ2-5 | TRBV20-1 | TRBD2 | 15 | NA | CSARTRAGTQETQYF | TGCAGTGCTAGAACTCGAGCGGGGACGCAAGAGACCCAGTACTTC
TRBJ1-1 | TRBV11-2 | NA | 12 | few | CASSLVPDEAFF | TGTGCCAGCAGCTTAGTACCAGATGAAGCTTTCTTT
TRBJ2-1 | TRBV25-1 | NA | 10 | few | CASRSDEQFF | TGTGCCAGCAGATCCGATGAGCAGTTCTTC
TRBJ2-1 | TRBV7-2 | NA | 16 | many | CASSLALRGGANEQFF | TGTGCCAGCAGCTTAGCGTTGAGGGGGGGAGCAAATGAGCAGTTCTTC
TRBJ1-5 | TRBV19 | NA | 15 | many | CASSITAHSNQPQHF | TGTGCCAGTAGTATAACAGCGCATAGCAATCAGCCCCAGCATTTT
TRBJ1-2 | TRBV6-4 | NA | 13 | few | CASSDLVTGLLTF | TGTGCCAGCAGTGACCTCGTGACAGGACTCCTCACCTTC
TRBJ2-3 | TRBV27 | NA | 15 | NA | CASSLLARGSDTQYF | TGTGCCAGCAGTTTACTAGCGAGGGGATCAGATACGCAGTATTTT
TRBJ2-3 | TRBV7-6 | NA | 14 | NA | CASSLGTPTDTQYF | TGTGCCAGCAGCCTCGGGACTCCCACAGATACGCAGTATTTT
TRBJ2-7 | TRBV14 | NA | 14 | few | CASSSYRRVHEQYF | TGTGCCAGCAGCTCGTACCGACGGGTCCACGAGCAGTACTTC
TRBJ2-5 | TRBV3-1 | TRBD2 | 13 | once | CATGGLAAETQYF | TGTGCCACCGGAGGACTAGCAGCTGAGACCCAGTACTTC
TRBJ2-1 | TRBV5-1 | TRBD1 | 14 | many | CASRLGQGGDEQFF | TGCGCCAGCAGGCTGGGACAGGGTGGAGATGAGCAGTTCTTC
TRBJ2-3 | TRBV10-1 | TRBD1 | 15 | few | CASSDRTGEGDTQYF | TGCGCCAGCAGTGATCGGACAGGGGAAGGAGATACGCAGTATTTT
TRBJ1-2 | TRBV14 | NA | 15 | NA | CASSQDTRGYYGYTF | TGTGCCAGCAGCCAAGATACCAGGGGCTACTATGGCTACACCTTC
TRBJ2-7 | TRBV12-3/TRBV12-4 | NA | 15 | many | CASSPGVSLPYEQYF | TGTGCCAGCAGTCCGGGCGTGTCCCTGCCCTACGAGCAGTACTTC
TRBJ2-1 | TRBV5-1 | TRBD2 | 17 | many | CASSPSSGGATYNEQFF | TGCGCCAGCAGCCCAAGTAGCGGGGGGGCGACTTACAATGAGCAGTTCTTC
TRBJ2-5 | TRBV6-6 | TRBD2 | 17 | once | CASSYWSSGGALETQYF | TGTGCCAGCAGTTACTGGTCTAGCGGGGGGGCCTTGGAGACCCAGTACTTC
TRBJ1-2 | TRBV7-9 | NA | 15 | NA | CASNRAGGRGYGYTF | TGTGCCAGCAACCGCGCGGGGGGTAGGGGCTATGGCTACACCTTC
TRBJ2-2 | TRBV5-4 | NA | 14 | few | CASSRQPNTGELFF | TGTGCCAGCAGTCGGCAGCCGAACACCGGGGAGCTGTTTTTT
TRBJ2-1 | TRBV4-1 | TRBD1 | 17 | NA | CASSQVGDSRSYNEQFF | TGCGCCAGCAGCCAAGTGGGGGACAGCCGCTCCTACAATGAGCAGTTCTTC
TRBJ1-5 | TRBV4-2 | NA | 14 | NA | CASSPRAGEQPQHF | TGTGCCAGCAGCCCGCGGGCAGGGGAACAGCCCCAGCATTTT
TRBJ1-2 | TRBV7-8 | NA | 13 | NA | CASTSNPNYGYTF | TGTGCCAGCACCTCGAACCCTAACTATGGCTACACCTTC
TRBJ1-2 | TRBV27 | TRBD1 | 15 | NA | CASRKQGAILYGYTF | TGTGCCAGCAGAAAACAGGGGGCGATTCTCTATGGCTACACCTTC
TRBJ2-3 | TRBV15 | NA | 14 | NA | CATTIRDGSDTQYF | TGTGCCACTACAATCCGGGACGGGTCAGATACGCAGTATTTT
TRBJ2-4 | TRBV6-2/TRBV6-3 | NA | 11 | once | CASSYWGTQYF | TGTGCCAGCAGTTATTGGGGCACTCAGTACTTC
TRBJ1-6 | TRBV15 | NA | 16 | few | CATSRGGGAFNSPLHF | TGTGCCACCAGCAGAGGCGGGGGGGCGTTTAATTCACCCCTCCACTTT
TRBJ2-1 | TRBV5-1 | NA | 18 | few | CASSFGLDRTSSYNEQFF | TGCGCCAGCAGCTTTGGGCTGGACAGGACTAGCTCCTACAATGAGCAGTTCTTC
TRBJ2-3 | TRBV5-1 | TRBD2 | 16 | NA | CASSFKTSGSTDTQYF | TGCGCCAGCAGCTTCAAGACTAGCGGCAGCACAGATACGCAGTATTTT